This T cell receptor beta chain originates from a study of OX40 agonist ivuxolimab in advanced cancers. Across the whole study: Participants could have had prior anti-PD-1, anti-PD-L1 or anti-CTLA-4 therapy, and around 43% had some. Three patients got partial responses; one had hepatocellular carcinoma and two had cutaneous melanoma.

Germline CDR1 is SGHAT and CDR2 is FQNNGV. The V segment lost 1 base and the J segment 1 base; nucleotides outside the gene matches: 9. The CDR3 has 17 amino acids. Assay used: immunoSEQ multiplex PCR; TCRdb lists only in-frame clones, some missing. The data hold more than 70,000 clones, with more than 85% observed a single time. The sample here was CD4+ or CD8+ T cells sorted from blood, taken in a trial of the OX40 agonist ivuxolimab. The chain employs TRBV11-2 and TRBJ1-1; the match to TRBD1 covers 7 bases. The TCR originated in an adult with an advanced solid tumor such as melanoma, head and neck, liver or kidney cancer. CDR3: CASSLGLRGPWNTEAFF. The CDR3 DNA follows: TGTGCCAGCAGCTTAGGTTTGAGGGGGCCCTGGAACACTGAAGCTTTCTTT.